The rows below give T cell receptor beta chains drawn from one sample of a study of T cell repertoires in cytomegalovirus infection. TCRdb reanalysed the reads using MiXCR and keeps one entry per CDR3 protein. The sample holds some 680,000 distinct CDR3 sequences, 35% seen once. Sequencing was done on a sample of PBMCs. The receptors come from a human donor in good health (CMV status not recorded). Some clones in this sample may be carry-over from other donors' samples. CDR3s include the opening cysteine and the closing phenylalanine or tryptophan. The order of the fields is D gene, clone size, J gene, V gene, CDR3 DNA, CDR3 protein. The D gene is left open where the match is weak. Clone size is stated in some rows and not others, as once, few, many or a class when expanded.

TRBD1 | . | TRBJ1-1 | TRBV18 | TGTGCCAGCTCACCGCCGGGACAGGGTTCGGGCACTGAAGCTTTCTTT | CASSPPGQGSGTEAFF
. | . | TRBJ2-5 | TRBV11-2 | TGTGCCAGCAGCATTGGGACATTCCTACAAGAGACCCAGTACTTC | CASSIGTFLQETQYF
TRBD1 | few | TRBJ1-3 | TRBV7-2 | TGTGCCAGCAGCTCCCGGGACAGGGATGGAAACACCATATATTTT | CASSSRDRDGNTIYF
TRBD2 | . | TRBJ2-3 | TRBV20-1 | TGCAGTGCTATCGGACTAGCGGGGGGGCACGTTGTCGGAAGCACAGATACGCAGTATTTT | CSAIGLAGGHVVGSTDTQYF
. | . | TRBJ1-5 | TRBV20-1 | TGCAGTGCTAGAACAGGGTTTAACCCCCAGCCCCAGCATTTT | CSARTGFNPQPQHF
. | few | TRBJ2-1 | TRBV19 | TGTGCCAGTAGTATAGATCGGGAGAGCTCCTACAATGAGCAGTTCTTC | CASSIDRESSYNEQFF
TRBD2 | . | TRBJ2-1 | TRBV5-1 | TGCGCCAGCAGCTTGGCCGCGGGGGGCTCAAATGAGCAGTTCTTC | CASSLAAGGSNEQFF
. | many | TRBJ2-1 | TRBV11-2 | TGTGCCAGCAGCCCACGACAGGACCTCTACAATGAGCAGTTCTTC | CASSPRQDLYNEQFF
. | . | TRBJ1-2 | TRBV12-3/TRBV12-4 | TGTGCCAGCAGTTATTCCGGGACGGTGAACTATGGCTACACCTTC | CASSYSGTVNYGYTF
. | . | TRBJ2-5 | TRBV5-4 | TGTGCCAGCAGCCCGAAGTTCGGACGGCAAGAGACCCAGTACTTC | CASSPKFGRQETQYF
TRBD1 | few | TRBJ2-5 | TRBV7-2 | TGTGCCAGCAGCTTAACGGGACAGGGCGGATGGACCCAGTACTTC | CASSLTGQGGWTQYF
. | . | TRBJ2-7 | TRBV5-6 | TGTGCCAGCAGCTCGGAGGGGGGAAAGGGCGAGCAGTACTTC | CASSSEGGKGEQYF
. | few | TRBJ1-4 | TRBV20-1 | TGCAGTGCGAGCCGGAGGGCTACTAATGAAAAACTGTTTTTT | CSASRRATNEKLFF
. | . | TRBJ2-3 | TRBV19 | TGTGCCAGTAGTATAATCGTGAACACAGATACGCAGTATTTT | CASSIIVNTDTQYF
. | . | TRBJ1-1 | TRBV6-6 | TGTGCCAGCAGTTACCCGCGGGTTTACGAAGCTTTCTTT | CASSYPRVYEAFF
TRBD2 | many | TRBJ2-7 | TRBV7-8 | TGTGCCAGCAGCGGACTAGCGGGCTCCTACGAGCAGTACTTC | CASSGLAGSYEQYF
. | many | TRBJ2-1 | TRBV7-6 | TGTGCCAGCAGCTTAGCTCGGGTCAGGGGGGTTGAGCAGTTCTTC | CASSLARVRGVEQFF
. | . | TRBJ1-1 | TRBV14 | TGTGCCAGCAGCAGGTCGATGAGGTGGACTGAAGCTTTCTTT | CASSRSMRWTEAFF
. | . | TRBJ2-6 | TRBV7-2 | TGTGCCAGCAGCCGGACCAACGTCCTGACTTTC | CASSRTNVLTF
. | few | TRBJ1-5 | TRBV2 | TGTGCCAGCCGGTACAGGCAGGGCAATCAGCCCCAGCATTTT | CASRYRQGNQPQHF
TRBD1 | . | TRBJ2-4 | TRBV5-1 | TGCGCCAGCAGCTTGGCCGTCGACAGGGGAGACATTCAGTACTTC | CASSLAVDRGDIQYF
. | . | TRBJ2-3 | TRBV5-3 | TGTGCCAGCAATTTCGGGGAAGATACGCAGTATTTT | CASNFGEDTQYF
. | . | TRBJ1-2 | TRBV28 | TGTGCCAGCACTTCGCGTGGCTATGGCTACACCTTC | CASTSRGYGYTF
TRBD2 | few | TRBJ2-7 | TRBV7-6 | TGTGCCAGCAGCTTAGCGACTAGCCTCGAGCAGTACTTC | CASSLATSLEQYF
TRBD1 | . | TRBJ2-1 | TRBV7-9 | TGTGCCAGCAGCTTGGACAGGGGCGTCTACAATGAGCAGTTCTTC | CASSLDRGVYNEQFF
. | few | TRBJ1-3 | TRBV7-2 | TGTGCCAGCAGCTTAGTGGGGTACACCATATATTTT | CASSLVGYTIYF
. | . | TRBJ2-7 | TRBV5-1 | TGCGCCAGCAGCCACGGATACAGCTACGAGCAGTACTTC | CASSHGYSYEQYF
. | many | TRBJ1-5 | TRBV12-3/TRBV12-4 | TGTGCCAGCAGCCGGACGCTGGGGGAAGATCAGCCCCAGCATTTT | CASSRTLGEDQPQHF
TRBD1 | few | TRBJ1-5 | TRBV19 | TGTGCCAGTAGTCTGATACAGGGGCCCGATCAGCCCCAGCATTTT | CASSLIQGPDQPQHF
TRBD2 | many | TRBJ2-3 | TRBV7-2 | TGTGCCAGCAGCTTAGGGGCCACTAGCGGCAACACAGATACGCAGTATTTT | CASSLGATSGNTDTQYF
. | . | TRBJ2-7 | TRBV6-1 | TGTGCCACCAGTAAGGGGCTCGAGCAGTACTTC | CATSKGLEQYF
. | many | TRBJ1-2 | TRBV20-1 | TGCAGTGCTGGTCTGGACAGTTTCTATGGCTACACCTTC | CSAGLDSFYGYTF
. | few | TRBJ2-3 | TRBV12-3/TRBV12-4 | TGTGCCAGCAGTTCAGGGGTGGGGACAGATACGCAGTATTTT | CASSSGVGTDTQYF
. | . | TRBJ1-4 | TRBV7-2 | TGTGCCAGCAGCTGGTTGATTAATGAAAAACTGTTTTTT | CASSWLINEKLFF
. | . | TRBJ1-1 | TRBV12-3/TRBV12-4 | TGTGCCAGCAGTTCACTGGGACATCCGGCGGGTGCTTTCTTT | CASSSLGHPAGAFF
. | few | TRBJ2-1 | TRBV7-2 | TGTGCCAGCAGCTTGGGGTTAAGGGGGGTTGGGAATGAGCGGTTCTTC | CASSLGLRGVGNERFF
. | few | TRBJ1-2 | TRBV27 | TGTGCCAGCAGTTTAAGGCAGGAATCCTATGGCTACACCTTC | CASSLRQESYGYTF
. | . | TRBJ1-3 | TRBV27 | TGTGCCAGCAAAGCAGGAAACACCATATATTTT | CASKAGNTIYF
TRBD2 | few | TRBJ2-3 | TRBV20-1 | TGCAGTGCTAGAGACACAGGACTAGCGGGGGGTACCGATACGCAGTATTTT | CSARDTGLAGGTDTQYF
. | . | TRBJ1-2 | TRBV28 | TGTGCCAGCAGTTCCCAGGGGAAATATGGCTACACCTTC | CASSSQGKYGYTF
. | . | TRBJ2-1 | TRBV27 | TGTGCCAGCACCAGCTCCTACAATGAGCAGTTCTTC | CASTSSYNEQFF
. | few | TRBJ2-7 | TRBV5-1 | TGCGCCAGCAGCTCGGAAGGACGCCGCTCCTACGAGCAGTACTTC | CASSSEGRRSYEQYF